This T cell receptor (beta chain) derives from a study of shared clonotypes between healthy human individuals. Study-wide results and caveats: Clonotypes which were not shared had lower generation probabilities than clonotypes that all four donors shared.

Notes on this clone: Its target is unknown.

Profiled with immunoSEQ multiplex PCR; TCRdb holds only in-frame clones, not every one. The sample yields hundreds of thousands of clones, about 91% seen once. The naive CD8 population came from CD45RO-negative cells selected for CCR7, without terminally differentiated effector memory CD45RA+ cells. J lost 6 bases, V lost 3 bases, and 10 bases had no gene match. CDR1 and CDR2 from the germline V gene are SGDLS and YYNGEE. This CDR3 is 16 amino acids long. This TCR was recovered from a man under 40 in good health. The chain carries TRBV9 and TRBJ2-1; 9 nucleotides agree with TRBD1. Sequences were obtained from naive CD8+ T cells sorted from blood. The chain's CDR3 is CASSASPGTGFNEQFF. The CDR3 DNA reads as TGTGCCAGCAGCGCCTCTCCCGGGACAGGGTTCAATGAGCAGTTCTTC.